A single sample is the source of the 29 T cell receptor beta chains below, sequenced in a study of blood T cell repertoires in COVID-19. Measured with immunoSEQ multiplex PCR; TCRdb has only the in-frame clones, and not every one. The sample records roughly 230,000 clones, around nine tenths being singletons. Specimen: PBMCs or T cells enriched from blood (not recorded which). The receptor source for this set is a woman aged 30 to 39 with acute COVID-19.

V and J are TRBV5-1 and TRBJ1-3; maybe TRBD1 (6 bases). V lost 0 bases, J lost 4 bases, and 14 bases lay in between. The CDR3 contains 16 residues. The germline gives CDR1 SGHRS, CDR2 YFSETQ. This chain's CDR3 is CASSLGDKTPGNTIYF. CDR3 DNA: TGCGCCAGCAGCTTGGGGGACAAAACGCCCGGAAACACCATATATTTT.

With respect to this clone: Different DNA sequences within this sample yield the same CDR3. The chain links TRBV10-3 to TRBJ2-7, with D possibly TRBD1 on 6 matching bases. Germline CDR1 ENHRY, CDR2 SYGVKD. The CDR3 runs 12 residues. V was shortened by 6 bases and J by 3 bases, with 9 bases between the two germline ends. CDR3: CAIRADSYEQYF. The CDR3 coding sequence is TGTGCCATCAGGGCGGACAGCTACGAGCAGTACTTC.

The rearrangement joins TRBV6-5 to TRBJ2-3; 7 bases agree with TRBD1. Germline V gives CDR1 MNHEY, CDR2 SVGAGI. J gave up 2 bases and V 6 bases, and 8 bases lay outside the gene matches. CDR3 length: 15 amino acids. The CDR3 is CASRDRAGPTDTQYF. CDR3 nucleotide sequence: TGTGCCAGCAGAGACAGGGCGGGCCCCACAGATACGCAGTATTTT.

The chain recombines TRBV5-1 with TRBJ1-2; D perhaps matches TRBD1 (5 bases). The germline gives CDR1 SGHRS, CDR2 YFSETQ. This CDR3 has 13 residues. V was clipped by 3 bases and J by 3 bases, with 9 bases between them. The CDR3 DNA is TGCGCCAGCAGCTCGACAGAGGACTATGGCTACACCTTC. It yields the protein CASSSTEDYGYTF. Variable domain in full (rest from reference TRBV5-1 and TRBJ1-2): KAGVTQTPRYLIKTRGQQVTLSCSPISGHRSVSWYQQTPGQGLQFLFEYFSETQRNKGNFPGRFSGRQFSNSRSEMNVSTLELGDSALYLCASSSTEDYGYTFGSGTRLTVV.

V usage is TRBV4-3 and J usage is TRBJ2-7, with a possible D match to TRBD1 (5 bases). Germline V CDR1 and CDR2: LGHNA, YSLEER. Trimming cost V 0 bases and J 2 bases, with 8 bases left between them. This CDR3 region has 14 residues. The CDR3 spells CASSQDGRAYEQYF. The CDR3 nucleotides read TGCGCCAGCAGCCAAGATGGCAGGGCCTACGAGCAGTACTTC.

The V gene is TRBV7-2, the J gene TRBJ1-4; 8 bases fit TRBD1. Germline V gene sequence: CDR1 SGHTA, CDR2 FQGNSA. Trimming removed 3 bases from V and 8 bases from J; junction bases left unmatched: 5. CDR3 size: 14 residues. In DNA form, the CDR3 reads TGTGCCAGCAGCTTTGACAGGGGAAAGGAAAAACTGTTTTTT. Its translation: CASSFDRGKEKLFF. Supplemented by reference TRBV7-2 and TRBJ1-4, the full variable domain reads GAGVSQSPSNKVTEKGKDVELRCDPISGHTALYWYRQSLGQGLEFLIYFQGNSAPDKSGLPSDRFSAERTGGSVSTLTIQRTQQEDSAVYLCASSFDRGKEKLFFGSGTQLSVL.

The chain couples TRBV7-9 to TRBJ2-1, with TRBD1 matching over 7 bases. Looked up from germline, CDR1 is SEHNR and CDR2 is FQNEAQ (reference sequence). The CDR3 extends over 11 amino acids. V was clipped by 7 bases and J by 12 bases; unmatched bases: 6. DNA of the CDR3: TGTGCCAGCACCCCAGGGGGATGGCAGTTCTTC. It specifies CASTPGGWQFF.

This chain connects TRBV27 to TRBJ2-2, with a possible D match to TRBD2 (6 bases). CDR3 length: 14 amino acids. CDR1 and CDR2 from the germline V gene are MNHEY and SMNVEV (reference sequence). Trimming took 8 bases from V and 3 from J, leaving 13 bases between them. CDR3 sequence (DNA): TGTGCCAGCCGATGGGGGGTATACACCGGGGAGCTGTTTTTT. Its translation: CASRWGVYTGELFF.

The V and J genes are TRBV27 and TRBJ2-4; TRBD1 matches at 7 bases. This CDR3 is built from 14 residues. J lost 8 bases, V lost 5 bases, and 9 bases had no gene match. Germline CDR1 and CDR2: MNHEY and SMNVEV (reference sequence). CDR3 DNA: TGTGCCAGCAGTCCAGGGGACAGTCGCGACATTCAGTACTTC. This codes for CASSPGDSRDIQYF.

This clone came up once. The J gene is TRBJ1-5, the V gene TRBV28; D call uncertain. V gave up 6 bases and J gave up 1 base, with 4 bases separating them. Germline V gene data show CDR1 as MDHEN and CDR2 as SYDVKM. This CDR3 comprises 12 residues. CDR3 residues: CASRESNQPQHF. CDR3 in DNA: TGTGCCAGCAGGGAGAGCAATCAGCCCCAGCATTTT.

This sequence joins TRBV4-3 and TRBJ1-2, with a weak D call TRBD1 (5 bases). The CDR3 has 14 residues. Germline-derived CDR1 and CDR2 are LGHNA and YSLEER. Trimming stripped 5 bases from V and 8 bases from J, with 18 bases between. CDR3: CASSGPDWEGGYTF. The CDR3 bases are TGCGCCAGCAGCGGACCCGACTGGGAGGGGGGCTACACCTTC.

V usage is TRBV18 and J usage is TRBJ1-1; weak D call: TRBD1 (6 bases). The V end lost 3 bases, the J end lost 1 base, and 15 bases lay between the germline ends. The CDR3 sequence is 16 residues long. Germline CDR1 KGHSH, CDR2 LQKENI. CDR3 amino acids: CASSPSPQGTNTEAFF. In nucleotides, the CDR3 is TGTGCCAGCTCACCCAGTCCACAGGGCACGAACACTGAAGCTTTCTTT.

The chain carries TRBV15 and TRBJ2-4; the match to TRBD1 covers 9 bases. V trimming: 1 base; J trimming: 7 bases; junction bases outside the gene matches: 5. The V gene's germline CDR1 is LNHNV and CDR2 YYDKDF (reference sequence). There are 15 residues in the CDR3. In DNA, the CDR3 is TGTGCCACCAGCAGAGTTTTCGGACAGGGGAACATTCAGTACTTC. Protein sequence: CATSRVFGQGNIQYF.

The chain employs TRBV2 and TRBJ2-5; D gene unclear. The CDR3 is 11 amino acids. Trimming removed 8 bases at V and 0 bases at J, with 4 bases between. In germline, CDR1 is SNHLY, CDR2 FYNNEI. The CDR3 region is CASQYQETQYF. CDR3 DNA: TGTGCCAGCCAGTACCAAGAGACCCAGTACTTC.

The J gene is TRBJ1-6, the V gene TRBV7-9; 10 bases fit TRBD1. Germline V CDR1 and CDR2: SEHNR, FQNEAQ (reference sequence). The CDR3 sequence is 15 residues long. With 5 bases clipped from V and 10 bases from J, the junction kept 8 bases outside the gene matches. CDR3 protein: CASSAGTGASSPLHF. Here the CDR3 DNA reads TGTGCCAGCAGCGCCGGGACAGGGGCCTCCTCACCCCTCCACTTT.

This chain joins TRBV18 and TRBJ1-1, with TRBD1 as a possible D gene (6 bases). Germline CDR1 KGHSH, CDR2 LQKENI. V shed 6 bases and J shed 0 bases, with 23 bases lying between them. The CDR3 runs 18 residues. This chain's CDR3 is CASSFQLQGRGVNTEAFF. The CDR3 coding sequence is TGTGCCAGCTCTTTCCAGCTCCAGGGGAGGGGTGTGAACACTGAAGCTTTCTTT.

The chain combines TRBV30 with TRBJ2-2; D may be TRBD1 (6 bases). Deletions cut 3 bases from V and 4 bases from J, with 9 bases between. Germline assignment: CDR1 GTSNPN and CDR2 SVGIG (reference sequence). The length of the CDR3 is 13 residues. CDR3 in amino acids: CAWRGQFTGELFF. CDR3 bases: TGTGCCTGGAGAGGACAGTTCACCGGGGAGCTGTTTTTT.

V gene TRBV7-6 combines with J gene TRBJ2-1; TRBD2 agrees at 8 bases. CDR3 length: 18 amino acids. Germline-derived CDR1 and CDR2 are SGHVS and FNYEAQ. J lost 4 bases, V lost 4 bases, and 15 bases had no gene match. The CDR3 sequence is CASSSPPGGRGVYNEQFF. In nucleotides, the CDR3 is TGTGCCAGCAGCTCACCCCCTGGGGGGCGGGGGGTATACAATGAGCAGTTCTTC.

The V call is TRBV18, the J call TRBJ1-1; TRBD1 is a possible D gene (6 bases). Germline CDR1 is KGHSH and CDR2 is LQKENI. This CDR3 is 14 amino acids long. V gave up 6 bases and J gave up 8 bases, with 19 bases separating them. Here the CDR3 DNA reads TGTGCCAGCTCCGAATCAGGACAGTCAGCAGAAGCTTTCTTT. As protein: CASSESGQSAEAFF. Combining the CDR3 with reference TRBV18 and TRBJ1-1 gives the whole variable domain NAGVMQNPRHLVRRRGQEARLRCSPMKGHSHVYWYRQLPEEGLKFMVYLQKENIIDESGMPKERFSAEFPKEGPSILRIQQVVRGDSAAYFCASSESGQSAEAFFGQGTRLTVV.

This clone has only a few counts. The rearrangement uses TRBV19 and TRBJ2-1; 8 bases fit TRBD2. CDR1 and CDR2 (germline): LNHDA, SQIVND (reference sequence). The CDR3 runs 15 residues. Trimming removed 3 bases from V and 5 bases from J; junction bases left unmatched: 6. The CDR3 DNA is TGTGCCAGTAGTATGAGGCGGGGGGTCGACAATGAGCAGTTCTTC. Translated, it gives CASSMRRGVDNEQFF.

This rearrangement joins TRBV30 to TRBJ1-2; possible D gene TRBD1, 5 bases. The germline CDR1 and CDR2 sequences are GTSNPN and SVGIG (reference sequence). The CDR3 extends over 14 amino acids. V lost 5 bases, J lost 4 bases, and 17 bases lay in between. The CDR3: CAWAPGWSGYGYTF. The CDR3 region has the DNA TGTGCCTGGGCCCCAGGGTGGTCAGGCTATGGCTACACCTTC.

This clone is a singleton in its sample. The gene calls are TRBV4-1 and TRBJ1-3; D ambiguous. The CDR3 extends over 15 amino acids. Trimming took 0 bases from V and 4 from J, leaving 10 bases between them. Looked up from germline, CDR1 is MGHRA and CDR2 is YSYEKL. CDR3 residues: CASSQEGGMGNTIYF. CDR3 DNA sequence: TGCGCCAGCAGCCAAGAGGGCGGGATGGGAAACACCATATATTTT.

The CDR3 spells CATSDRQSRGYGYTF. In DNA, the CDR3 is TGTGCCACCAGTGATAGACAATCCCGGGGCTATGGCTACACCTTC. The gene calls are TRBV24-1 and TRBJ1-2; D gene uncertain. Germline loops: CDR1 KGHDR, CDR2 SFDVKD. The CDR3 spans 15 residues. V shed 3 bases and J shed 4 bases, with 14 bases lying between them.

The chain joins TRBV27 to TRBJ2-7; 8 bases are a match to TRBD1. The CDR3 extends over 17 amino acids. CDR1 and CDR2 from the germline V gene are MNHEY and SMNVEV (reference sequence). The V and J ends lost 6 bases and 1 base, in that order; junction bases with no gene match: 14. Here the CDR3 DNA reads TGTGCCAGCAGGGCGGGGACAGGCAAGGACTGGTCCTACGAGCAGTACTTC. Translated, it gives CASRAGTGKDWSYEQYF.

This chain joins TRBV29-1 and TRBJ1-1, with D possibly matching TRBD1 (6 bases). Germline V gene sequence: CDR1 SQVTM, CDR2 ANQGSEA. The CDR3 is made up of 17 amino acids. Trimming pared 3 bases from V and 1 base from J, leaving 21 bases between. CDR3 coding DNA: TGCAGCGTTGACGGGTTTATTCGGGGACACCAGAACACTGAAGCTTTCTTT. As protein: CSVDGFIRGHQNTEAFF.

This clone is a singleton in its sample. V and J are TRBV9 and TRBJ2-7; the D gene is possibly TRBD1 (6 bases). The germline V and J ends were trimmed by 1 base and 1 base, with 15 bases remaining between them. The germline gives CDR1 SGDLS, CDR2 YYNGEE. The CDR3 extends over 16 amino acids. CDR3 coding DNA: TGTGCCAGCAGCGTATCACCTTTTCAGGGGTCCTACGAGCAGTACTTC. It codes for CASSVSPFQGSYEQYF.

The rearrangement joins TRBV19 to TRBJ1-5; 7 bases fit TRBD1. The J segment lost 2 bases and the V segment lost 7 bases, leaving 8 bases of the junction unmatched. CDR3 size: 15 residues. From germline, CDR1 is LNHDA and CDR2 SQIVND (reference sequence). The CDR3 DNA reads TGTGCCAGTACCCGGGACAGCTATGGCAATCAGCCCCAGCATTTT. This gives the protein CASTRDSYGNQPQHF.

The V call is TRBV11-2, the J call TRBJ1-1; D is undetermined. V lost 1 base and J lost 1, with 7 bases in between. Per germline, CDR1 SGHAT and CDR2 FQNNGV. CDR3 size: 14 residues. Here the CDR3 reads CASSLGPTNTEAFF. The CDR3 coding sequence is TGTGCCAGCAGCTTAGGGCCAACGAACACTGAAGCTTTCTTT.

The rearrangement uses TRBV5-6 and TRBJ1-6; D might be TRBD1 (6 bases). The CDR3 consists of 13 residues. CDR1 SGHDT and CDR2 YYEEEE come from the germline V gene. V lost 4 bases to trimming and J lost 10 bases, with 12 bases between them. The CDR3 region has the DNA TGTGCCAGCAGCCCTGGACAGAACTCACCCCTCCACTTT. This codes for CASSPGQNSPLHF.